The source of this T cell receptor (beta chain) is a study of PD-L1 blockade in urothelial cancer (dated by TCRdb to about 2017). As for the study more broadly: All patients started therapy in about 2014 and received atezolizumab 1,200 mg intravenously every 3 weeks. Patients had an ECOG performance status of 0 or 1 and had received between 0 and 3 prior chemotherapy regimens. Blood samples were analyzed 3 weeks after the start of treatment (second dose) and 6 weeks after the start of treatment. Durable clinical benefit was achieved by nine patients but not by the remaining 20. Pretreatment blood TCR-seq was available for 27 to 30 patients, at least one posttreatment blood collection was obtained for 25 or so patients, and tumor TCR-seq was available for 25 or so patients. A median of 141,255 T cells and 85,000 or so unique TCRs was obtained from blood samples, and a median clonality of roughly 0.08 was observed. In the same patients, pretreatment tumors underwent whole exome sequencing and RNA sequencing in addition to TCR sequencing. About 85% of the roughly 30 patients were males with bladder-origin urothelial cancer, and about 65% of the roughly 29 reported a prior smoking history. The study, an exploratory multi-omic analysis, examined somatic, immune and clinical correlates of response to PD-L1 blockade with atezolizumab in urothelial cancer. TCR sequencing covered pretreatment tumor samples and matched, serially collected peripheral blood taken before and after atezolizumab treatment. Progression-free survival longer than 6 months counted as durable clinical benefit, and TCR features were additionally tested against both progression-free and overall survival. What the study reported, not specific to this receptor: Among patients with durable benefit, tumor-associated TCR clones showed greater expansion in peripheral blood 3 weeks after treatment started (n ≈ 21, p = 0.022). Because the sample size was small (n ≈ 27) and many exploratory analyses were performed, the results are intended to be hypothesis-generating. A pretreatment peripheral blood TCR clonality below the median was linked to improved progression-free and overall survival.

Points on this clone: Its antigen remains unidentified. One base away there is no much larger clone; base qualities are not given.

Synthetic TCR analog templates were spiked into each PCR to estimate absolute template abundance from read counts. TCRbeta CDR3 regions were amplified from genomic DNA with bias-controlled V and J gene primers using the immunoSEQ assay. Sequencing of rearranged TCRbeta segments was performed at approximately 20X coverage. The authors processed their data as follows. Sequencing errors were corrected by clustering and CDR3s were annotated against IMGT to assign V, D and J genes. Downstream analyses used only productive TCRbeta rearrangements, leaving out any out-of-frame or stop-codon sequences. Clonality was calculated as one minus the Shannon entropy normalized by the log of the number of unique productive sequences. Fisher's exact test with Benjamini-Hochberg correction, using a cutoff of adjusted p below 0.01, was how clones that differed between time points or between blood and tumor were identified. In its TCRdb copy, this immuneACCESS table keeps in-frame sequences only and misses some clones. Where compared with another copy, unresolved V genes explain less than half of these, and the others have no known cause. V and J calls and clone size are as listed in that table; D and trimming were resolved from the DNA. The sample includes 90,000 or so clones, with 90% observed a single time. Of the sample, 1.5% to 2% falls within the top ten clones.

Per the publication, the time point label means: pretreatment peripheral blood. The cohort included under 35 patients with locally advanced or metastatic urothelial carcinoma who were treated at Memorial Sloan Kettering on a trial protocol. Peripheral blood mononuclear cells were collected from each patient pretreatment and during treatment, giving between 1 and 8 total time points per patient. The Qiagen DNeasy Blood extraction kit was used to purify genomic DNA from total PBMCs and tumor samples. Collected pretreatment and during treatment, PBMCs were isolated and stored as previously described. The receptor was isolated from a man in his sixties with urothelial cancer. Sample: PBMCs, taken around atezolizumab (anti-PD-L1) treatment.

The sequenced DNA is TGTGCCAGCAGTCCGACAGGCACAGATACGCAGTATTTT. Translated, it gives CASSPTGTDTQYF. Recombination connected TRBV11-3 to TRBJ2-3, with TRBD1 perhaps the D gene, on 5 matching bases. The CDR3, cysteine through phenylalanine, is 13 amino acids long. Kept here is only the CDR3 DNA, which spans 39 bases and is read in frame from base 1. Trimming costs V 6 bases and J 1 base, and their ends lie 8 bases apart. CDR1 and CDR2, looked up from the germline V gene, are SGHNT and YENEEA.